This T cell receptor beta chain was sequenced for a study of cytomegalovirus exposure and HLA in healthy donors. About the study: In an earlier analysis, 90 million to 120 million unique TCR beta sequences were found from approximately 170 million T cells.

Donors likely had unrecorded immune exposures despite being nominally healthy when sampled. The PCR made use of 60 Vbeta and 13 Jbeta primers. In the study's own analysis: In a later analysis, 75 million to 95 million unique TCR beta chains included roughly 11 million shared by two or more donors. TCRdb keeps only in-frame clones here, not all; method: immunoSEQ multiplex PCR. D and trimming were read from the DNA, whereas the V and J calls and clone size are those reported in that table. The sample consists of about 150,000 clones, 75% to 90% of them appearing once. This CDR3 has 17 residues. After removal of 8 bases from V and 6 bases from J, the junction contained 17 bases not matched to a gene. Germline V gene data show CDR1 as MGHRA and CDR2 as YSYEKL. This clone was picked up a small number of times.

The origin of this receptor is a woman aged 18-29 years in good health and CMV-seronegative. The sequenced material came from PBMCs. V and J are TRBV4-1 and TRBJ2-1, with 9 bases lining up with TRBD2. The CDR3 protein is CASLESPSAGGPNEQFF. The CDR3 DNA reads as TGCGCCAGCCTGGAGAGTCCTTCGGCGGGAGGGCCCAATGAGCAGTTCTTC.